Ten or more counts support the clone carrying this T cell receptor beta chain. The CDR3 totals 14 residues. V lost 4 bases and J 8 bases, leaving 15 bases between the germline ends. Germline CDR1 and CDR2: MNHNS and SASEGT. This entry comes from a study of blood T cells in healthy people across ages. For the second PCR, which ran for roughly 6 to 12 cycles, a sample-barcoded 5' primer and a J-beta primer mix were used. MiXCR, applied by TCRdb to the 5' RACE reads, yields one record per CDR3 protein. The data show hundreds of thousands of distinct CDR3 sequences, around 32% seen once. Sequencing used blood. V gene TRBV6-1 combines with J gene TRBJ1-5, with D uncertain. The receptor was isolated from a woman of 80 years or more in good health. The CDR3 sequence is CASSGTEGFKPQHF. The CDR3 DNA follows: TGTGCCAGCAGTGGGACCGAGGGATTCAAGCCCCAGCATTTT.